This T cell receptor (beta chain) comes out of a study of cytomegalovirus exposure and HLA in healthy donors. The primer mix had 60 Vbeta and 13 Jbeta primers. Libraries were prepared by immunoSEQ multiplex PCR; TCRdb keeps only in-frame clonotypes and omits some of them. This sample has 120,000 to 150,000 clones, with over 60% found just once. The source material was PBMCs. The TCR comes from a woman between 45 and 60 years old in good health and CMV-seronegative.

The CDR3 coding sequence is TGCGCCAGCAGCCCGACTAGCGTGGGGGGGGAGACCCAGTACTTC. As protein: CASSPTSVGGETQYF. The rearrangement uses TRBV5-1 and TRBJ2-5; 8 nucleotides line up with TRBD2. This CDR3 has 15 residues. The germline gives CDR1 SGHRS, CDR2 YFSETQ. V dropped 4 bases and J dropped 5; count of bases not matched to a gene: 10.